There are many counts of the clone carrying this T cell receptor (beta chain). What it recognizes is unknown. This may be a read error: a much more frequent sequence differs by one nucleotide. RNA transcripts yielded amplified TCR beta CDR3 regions. RT-PCR in the first round (using the HTBI primer set) targeted the TCR CDR3. MiXCR, applied by TCRdb to the multiplex PCR reads, yields one record per CDR3 protein. The sample has under 350,000 distinct CDR3 sequences, more than 15% seen once. These data are taken from a study of T cells in Graves' hyperthyroidism and ophthalmopathy. Study as a whole: Peripheral blood was drawn at first diagnosis, prior to all treatment.

General study points: A model of 13 V-J pairs discriminated ophthalmopathy from stable hyperthyroidism.

The germline V gene encodes CDR1 SEHNR and CDR2 FQNEAQ (reference sequence). The CDR3 is 15 residues long. The trim removed 3 bases at V and 1 base at J, leaving 2 bases unmatched. This sequence joins TRBV7-9 and TRBJ1-1; TRBD1 matches 10 bases. The sample taken for sequencing was blood. This TCR came from a woman aged 60-70 years with Graves' ophthalmopathy. As DNA, the CDR3 is TGTGCCAGCAGCTTCGGGGACAGGGGGAACACTGAAGCTTTCTTT. It yields the protein CASSFGDRGNTEAFF.